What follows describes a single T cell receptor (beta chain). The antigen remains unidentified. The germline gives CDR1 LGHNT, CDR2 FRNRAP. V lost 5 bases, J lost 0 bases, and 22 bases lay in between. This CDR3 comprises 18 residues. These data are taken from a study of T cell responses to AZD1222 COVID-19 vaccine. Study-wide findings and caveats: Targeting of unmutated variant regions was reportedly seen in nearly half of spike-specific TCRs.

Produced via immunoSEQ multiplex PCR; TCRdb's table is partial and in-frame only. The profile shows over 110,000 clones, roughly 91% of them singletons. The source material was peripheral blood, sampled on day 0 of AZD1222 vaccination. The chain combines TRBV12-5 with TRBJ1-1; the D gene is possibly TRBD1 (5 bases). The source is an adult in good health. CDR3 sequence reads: CASGPTTPLPGLNTEAFF. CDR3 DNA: TGTGCTAGTGGTCCAACCACCCCCCTCCCGGGACTGAACACTGAAGCTTTCTTT.